This T cell receptor beta chain was found in a study of siplizumab effects on memory and regulatory T cells. This clone was seen once. Its target is not known. The method was immunoSEQ multiplex PCR; TCRdb's version includes in-frame clones alone and lacks a portion of them. The table shows over 55,000 clones, with around 78% occurring only once. Study findings and constraints: Naive T cells appeared more varied than memory cells and looked like key alloresponse contributors. Proof of suppressive function in proliferating Tregs from siplizumab cultures was not established. The study found that mappable alloreactive CD4+ clones averaged approximately 69% Treg-derived with siplizumab and roughly 30% in controls.

The CDR3 is made up of 16 amino acids. Germline values: CDR1 MNHEY, CDR2 SMNVEV (reference sequence). J lost 7 bases, V lost 4 bases, and 10 bases had no gene match. TEMRA, effector memory, memory and naive subsets, all unstimulated, were sequenced in a few donor pairs. Source material: memory CD4+ T cells sorted from blood. This TCR came from a human donor in good health. The rearrangement links TRBV27 to TRBJ2-1, with TRBD2 matching over 10 bases. CDR3 region: CASSSPLAGVRNEQFF. CDR3 nucleotide sequence: TGTGCCAGCAGTTCTCCCCTAGCGGGAGTTCGGAATGAGCAGTTCTTC.